This T cell receptor beta chain was captured in a study of blood T cell repertoires in COVID-19. The junction had 2 bases not matched to a gene; V was cut back by 5 bases and J by 0 bases. Germline V gene lookup returns CDR1 SGHRS and CDR2 YFSETQ. CDR3 size: 14 residues. Using immunoSEQ multiplex PCR, the repertoire was profiled, and TCRdb retains in-frame clones only, with some absent. The profile shows about 69,000 clones, more than 75% of them singletons. The chain couples TRBV5-1 to TRBJ2-1; 7 bases agree with TRBD2. This TCR was sampled from a human donor in a cohort sampled during active COVID-19. Sequencing input: peripheral blood. CDR3 in DNA: TGCGCCAGCAGTGGCGGGGGCTCCTACAATGAGCAGTTCTTC. The encoded protein is CASSGGGSYNEQFF.